The 25 T cell receptor beta chains listed next were all sequenced from one sample in a study of blood T cell repertoires in COVID-19. Clones were sequenced by immunoSEQ multiplex PCR, and TCRdb holds only the in-frame ones, with some missing. The data contain 150,000 or so clones, about 86% of them singletons. Sequencing was performed on peripheral blood. These receptor sequences come from a woman of 80 years or more with acute or convalescent COVID-19.

This chain links TRBV3-1 (or the pseudogene TRBV3-2) with TRBJ2-7; maybe TRBD2 (6 bases). Between the trimmed V and J ends, which lost 4 bases and 3 bases, there was a span of 25 bases. This CDR3 spans 18 amino acids. Per germline, CDR1 LGHDT and CDR2 YNNKEL (reference sequence). The CDR3 reads CASSRNPVGLSGNYEQYF. CDR3 bases: TGTGCCAGCAGCCGAAACCCCGTAGGACTAAGTGGAAACTACGAGCAGTACTTC.

This clone came up once. The V gene is TRBV5-1, the J gene TRBJ1-2; TRBD1 matches 7 bases. The CDR3 is 17 residues long. V was clipped by 1 base and J by 4 bases; unmatched bases: 13. Looked up from germline, CDR1 is SGHRS and CDR2 is YFSETQ. The CDR3 sequence is CASSLSPPGQTPYGYTF. The CDR3 DNA sequence: TGCGCCAGCAGCTTGAGCCCTCCGGGACAGACGCCCTATGGCTACACCTTC.

The chain employs TRBV5-5 and TRBJ2-3; D gene ambiguous. CDR1 is SGHKS and CDR2 is YYEKEE in the germline V gene (reference sequence). The CDR3 length is 14 residues. Trimming stripped 5 bases from V and 3 bases from J, with 13 bases between. DNA of the CDR3: TGTGCCAGCAGTCCCCTGGTGAGGACAGATACGCAGTATTTT. It encodes CASSPLVRTDTQYF. Full variable domain (outside the CDR3, taken from reference TRBV5-5 and TRBJ2-3): DAGVTQSPTHLIKTRGQQVTLRCSPISGHKSVSWYQQVLGQGPQFIFQYYEKEERGRGNFPDRFSARQFPNYSSELNVNALLLGDSALYLCASSPLVRTDTQYFGPGTRLTVL.

The rearrangement joins TRBV28 to TRBJ1-2; TRBD1 might be the D (6 bases). The V end was cut by 4 bases, the J end by 0 bases, with 9 bases between. Germline V gene data show CDR1 as MDHEN and CDR2 as SYDVKM. The CDR3 loop spans 14 amino acids. CDR3 protein: CASSSQGTNYGYTF. The CDR3 DNA reads TGTGCCAGCAGTTCACAGGGAACTAACTATGGCTACACCTTC.

This sequence joins TRBV2 and TRBJ2-7; D is possibly TRBD1 (5 bases). CDR1 is SNHLY, CDR2 FYNNEI, per germline. V lost 6 bases and J 3 bases, leaving 12 bases between the germline ends. The CDR3 has 13 amino acids. Here the CDR3 DNA reads TGTGCCAGCAGACTACAGGACCGCTACGAGCAGTACTTC. The encoded protein is CASRLQDRYEQYF.

The genes are TRBV5-1 and TRBJ1-3; D unclear. Germline V gene lookup returns CDR1 SGHRS and CDR2 YFSETQ. This CDR3 comprises 16 residues. Trimming removed 0 bases at V and 4 bases at J, with 14 bases between. CDR3 residues: CASSLAGPIRGNTIYF. The CDR3 region has the DNA TGCGCCAGCAGCTTGGCTGGTCCGATCAGAGGAAACACCATATATTTT.

The rearrangement joins TRBV7-9 to TRBJ2-1; 7 bases match TRBD2. The CDR3 has 15 amino acids. J lost 3 bases, V lost 2 bases, and 4 bases had no gene match. The V gene's germline CDR1 is SEHNR and CDR2 FQNEAQ (reference sequence). The CDR3 DNA reads TGTGCCAGCAGCTTAACTAGCGTCTTCTACAATGAGCAGTTCTTC. It specifies CASSLTSVFYNEQFF.

This clone was found once. V and J are TRBV15 and TRBJ2-7; maybe TRBD1 (6 bases). CDR1 is LNHNV, CDR2 YYDKDF, per germline (reference sequence). V lost 11 bases and J lost 4, with 18 bases in between. There are 13 residues in the CDR3. CDR3 sequence: CALTRRGTYEQYF. In nucleotides, the CDR3 is TGTGCCCTTACCAGGCGAGGGACATACGAGCAGTACTTC. Combining the CDR3 with reference TRBV15 and TRBJ2-7 gives the whole variable domain DAMVIQNPRYQVTQFGKPVTLSCSQTLNHNVMYWYQQKSSQAPKLLFHYYDKDFNNEADTPDNFQSRRPNTSFCFLDIRSPGLGDTAMYLCALTRRGTYEQYFGPGTRLTVT.

This sequence joins TRBV5-6 and TRBJ1-5; D is possibly TRBD1 (5 bases). V was pared by 3 bases and J by 3 bases, with 10 bases between. The CDR3 covers 14 residues. Germline V gene lookup returns CDR1 SGHDT and CDR2 YYEEEE. The CDR3 DNA reads TGTGCCAGCAGCTCAGACAGTTTCAATCAGCCCCAGCATTTT. It yields the protein CASSSDSFNQPQHF.

This clone was counted a few times. The chain joins TRBV13 to TRBJ1-6, with 7 bases aligning to TRBD1. Germline V lookup: CDR1 PRHDT, CDR2 FYEKMQ (reference sequence). J was trimmed by 7 bases and V by 5 bases; bases with no gene match: 2. This CDR3 has 13 amino acids. In DNA form, the CDR3 reads TGTGCCAGCAGCCCAGGGGGAAATTCACCCCTCCACTTT. Translation gives CASSPGGNSPLHF.

Turning to this clone: Different DNA sequences within this sample yield the same CDR3. The genes are TRBV6-5 and TRBJ1-1; TRBD1 agrees at 9 bases. V was pared by 5 bases and J by 0 bases, with 1 base of the junction left unmatched. The CDR3 loop spans 14 amino acids. CDR1 is MNHEY, CDR2 SVGAGI, per germline. The CDR3 DNA follows: TGTGCCAGCAGTAACAGGGGGCTGAACACTGAAGCTTTCTTT. Translated, it gives CASSNRGLNTEAFF.

The genes are TRBV15 and TRBJ1-2; possibly TRBD1 for D (5 bases). Trimming left V 0 bases short and J 4 bases short, with 12 bases between. The CDR3 runs 15 residues. Looked up from germline, CDR1 is LNHNV and CDR2 is YYDKDF (reference sequence). The CDR3 nucleotides read TGTGCCACCAGCAGAGATACCTCAAGGGGCTATGGCTACACCTTC. This translates into CATSRDTSRGYGYTF.

This rearrangement joins TRBV7-6 to TRBJ2-7; no clear D gene. V was cut by 5 bases and J by 6 bases, with 14 bases left in between. Germline V gene data show CDR1 as SGHVS and CDR2 as FNYEAQ. This CDR3 region has 13 residues. The CDR3 reads CASSNSRLSEQYF. CDR3 nucleotides: TGTGCCAGCAGCAACTCCAGGCTGAGCGAGCAGTACTTC.

The chain links TRBV7-3 to TRBJ1-2; D possibly corresponds to TRBD1 (5 bases). CDR1 is SGHTA, CDR2 FQGTGA, per germline. CDR3 length: 15 amino acids. Trimming pared 0 bases from V and 2 bases from J, leaving 10 bases between. The CDR3 reads CASSLTLRGNYGYTF. In DNA form, the CDR3 reads TGTGCCAGCAGCTTAACTCTCCGGGGGAACTATGGCTACACCTTC.

This rearrangement joins TRBV5-1 to TRBJ1-2, with D hard to call. Germline CDR1 is SGHRS and CDR2 is YFSETQ. Deletions cut 3 bases from V and 7 bases from J, with 16 bases between. The CDR3 is made up of 14 amino acids. CDR3 in amino acids: CASSSQVGEGGYTF. The CDR3 DNA follows: TGCGCCAGCAGCTCCCAGGTGGGCGAAGGTGGCTACACCTTC.

This rearrangement joins TRBV19 to TRBJ2-1; possible D gene TRBD1, 5 bases. The CDR3 covers 17 residues. Germline CDR1 is LNHDA and CDR2 is SQIVND (reference sequence). Trimming took 3 bases from V and 0 from J, leaving 15 bases between them. CDR3 region: CASSIGRQSSSYNEQFF. CDR3 nucleotides: TGTGCCAGTAGTATCGGGCGACAGTCGAGCTCCTACAATGAGCAGTTCTTC.

The chain joins TRBV7-9 to TRBJ2-3, with D perhaps TRBD2 (6 bases). The germline V gene encodes CDR1 SEHNR and CDR2 FQNEAQ (reference sequence). The CDR3 consists of 15 residues. The germline V and J ends were trimmed by 3 bases and 0 bases, with 10 bases remaining between them. The CDR3 coding sequence is TGTGCCAGCAGCTTTTTTCTAGCGAGCACAGATACGCAGTATTTT. Translation gives CASSFFLASTDTQYF.

This chain's CDR3 is CASSLTRGGLTDTQYF. The CDR3 DNA is TGTGCCAGCAGCTTAACGCGGGGGGGCCTAACAGATACGCAGTATTTT. The J gene is TRBJ2-3, the V gene TRBV7-2, with 9 bases lining up with TRBD2. This CDR3 comprises 16 residues. J lost 3 bases, V lost 2 bases, and 6 bases had no gene match. Germline-derived CDR1 and CDR2 are SGHTA and FQGNSA.

J is TRBJ1-4 and V is TRBV6-5; 8 bases fit TRBD1. The CDR3 spans 15 residues. V shed 1 base and J 8 bases; nucleotides not matched to a gene: 6. CDR1 and CDR2 from the germline V gene are MNHEY and SVGAGI. Here the CDR3 reads CASSYFAGGREKLFF. The CDR3 DNA is TGTGCCAGCAGTTACTTCGCAGGGGGCCGAGAAAAACTGTTTTTT.

V gene TRBV6-2 or TRBV6-3 combines with J gene TRBJ1-2; D not resolved. The V end lost 0 bases, the J end lost 2 bases, and 10 bases lay between the germline ends. The V gene's germline CDR1 is MNHEY and CDR2 SVGEGT. The CDR3 is 15 amino acids. Here the CDR3 reads CASSYSGPRNYGYTF. The CDR3 DNA reads TGTGCCAGCAGTTACTCGGGCCCGAGAAACTATGGCTACACCTTC.

The chain links TRBV2 to TRBJ2-7, with 10 nucleotides matching TRBD2. This CDR3 has 12 amino acids. Unmatched junction bases numbered 3, after V lost 10 bases and J lost 3 bases. Germline-derived CDR1 and CDR2 are SNHLY and FYNNEI. The CDR3 protein is CATGTSDYEQYF. The CDR3 DNA follows: TGTGCCACCGGGACTAGCGACTACGAGCAGTACTTC.

This CDR3 reads CASSYLGLNYNEQFF. The DNA of the CDR3 is TGTGCCAGCAGTTACCTCGGACTAAATTACAATGAGCAGTTCTTC. The V and J genes are TRBV6-5 and TRBJ2-1, with D tentatively TRBD2 (6 bases). Between the trimmed V and J ends, which lost 2 bases and 4 bases, there was a span of 12 bases. CDR3 length equals 15 residues. Germline loops: CDR1 MNHEY, CDR2 SVGAGI.

This rearrangement joins TRBV14 to TRBJ2-2; 7 bases line up with TRBD2. The V gene's germline CDR1 is SGHDN and CDR2 FVKESK. V trimming: 4 bases; J trimming: 1 base; junction bases outside the gene matches: 6. The CDR3 sequence is 16 residues long. The CDR3 nucleotides are TGTGCCAGCAGCCCAATGGCTAGCGGGAACACCGGGGAGCTGTTTTTT. It specifies CASSPMASGNTGELFF.

V and J are TRBV30 and TRBJ1-6, with D possibly being TRBD1 (5 bases). Deletions cut 4 bases from V and 10 bases from J, with 17 bases between. This CDR3 spans 14 amino acids. CDR1 GTSNPN and CDR2 SVGIG come from the germline V gene (reference sequence). CDR3 region: CAWTVLGWGSPLHF. The CDR3 bases are TGTGCCTGGACCGTGTTAGGCTGGGGCTCACCCCTCCACTTT.

V gene TRBV9 combines with J gene TRBJ2-4; 11 nucleotides align to TRBD2. The CDR3 length is 19 residues. J was trimmed by 0 bases and V by 3 bases; bases with no gene match: 11. Germline CDR1 and CDR2: SGDLS and YYNGEE. DNA of the CDR3: TGTGCCAGCAGCGGGCCCGGGACTAGCGGCCCTATAGCCAAAAACATTCAGTACTTC. It is translated as CASSGPGTSGPIAKNIQYF.